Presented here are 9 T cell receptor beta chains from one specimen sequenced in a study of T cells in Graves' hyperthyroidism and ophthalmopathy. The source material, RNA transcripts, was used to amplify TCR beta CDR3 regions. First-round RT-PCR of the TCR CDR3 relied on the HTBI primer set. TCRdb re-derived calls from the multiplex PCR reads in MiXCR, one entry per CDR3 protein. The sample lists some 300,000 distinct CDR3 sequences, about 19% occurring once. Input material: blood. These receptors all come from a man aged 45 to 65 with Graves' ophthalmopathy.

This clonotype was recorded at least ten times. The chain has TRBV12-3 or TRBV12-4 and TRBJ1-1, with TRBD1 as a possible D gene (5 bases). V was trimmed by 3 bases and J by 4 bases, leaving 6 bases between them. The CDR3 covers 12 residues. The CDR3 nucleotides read TGTGCCAGCAGTTTTGGGGCCACTGAAGCTTTCTTT. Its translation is CASSFGATEAFF.

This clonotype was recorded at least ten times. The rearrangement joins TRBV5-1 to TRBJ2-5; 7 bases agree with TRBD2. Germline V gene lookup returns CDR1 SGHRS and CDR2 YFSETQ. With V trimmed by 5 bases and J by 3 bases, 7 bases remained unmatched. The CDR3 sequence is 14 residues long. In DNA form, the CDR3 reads TGCGCCAGCAGTACCAGACTAGCAGAAGAGACCCAGTACTTC. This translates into CASSTRLAEETQYF.

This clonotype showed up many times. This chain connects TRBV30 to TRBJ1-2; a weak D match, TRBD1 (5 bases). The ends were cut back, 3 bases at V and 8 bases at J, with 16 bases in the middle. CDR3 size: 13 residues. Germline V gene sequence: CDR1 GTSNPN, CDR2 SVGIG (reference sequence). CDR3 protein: CAWSMGLELGYTF. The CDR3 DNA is TGTGCCTGGAGCATGGGGCTGGAACTAGGCTACACCTTC.

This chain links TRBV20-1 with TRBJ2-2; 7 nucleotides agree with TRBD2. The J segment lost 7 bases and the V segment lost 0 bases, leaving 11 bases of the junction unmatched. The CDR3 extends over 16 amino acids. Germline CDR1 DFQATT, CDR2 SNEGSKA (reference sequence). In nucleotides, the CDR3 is TGCAGTGCTAGAGATCTCATCGGACTAGTAGGCGGGGAGCTGTTTTTT. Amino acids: CSARDLIGLVGGELFF.

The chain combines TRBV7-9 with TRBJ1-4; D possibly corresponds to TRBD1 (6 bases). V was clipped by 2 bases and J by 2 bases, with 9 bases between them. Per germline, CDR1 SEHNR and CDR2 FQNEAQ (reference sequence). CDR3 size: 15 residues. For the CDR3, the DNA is TGTGCCAGCAGCTTAAGGGGGACTACTAATGAAAAACTGTTTTTT. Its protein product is CASSLRGTTNEKLFF.

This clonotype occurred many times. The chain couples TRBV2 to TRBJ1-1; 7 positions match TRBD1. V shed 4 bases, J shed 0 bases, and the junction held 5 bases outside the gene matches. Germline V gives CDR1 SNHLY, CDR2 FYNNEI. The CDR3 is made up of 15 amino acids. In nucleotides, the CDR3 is TGTGCCAGCAGTGGGACAGGTGCCTTGAACACTGAAGCTTTCTTT. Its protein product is CASSGTGALNTEAFF.

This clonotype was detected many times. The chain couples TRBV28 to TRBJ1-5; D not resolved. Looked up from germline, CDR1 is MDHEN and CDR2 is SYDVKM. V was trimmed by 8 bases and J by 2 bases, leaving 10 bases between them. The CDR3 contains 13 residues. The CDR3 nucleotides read TGTGCCAGCGACCCGGGCCGCAATCAGCCCCAGCATTTT. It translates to CASDPGRNQPQHF.

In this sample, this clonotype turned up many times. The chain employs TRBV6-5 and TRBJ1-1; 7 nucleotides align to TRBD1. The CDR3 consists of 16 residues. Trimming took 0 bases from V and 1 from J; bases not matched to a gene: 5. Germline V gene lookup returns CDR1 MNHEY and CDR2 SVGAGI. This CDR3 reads CASSYSGRTGNTEAFF. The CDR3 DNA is TGTGCCAGCAGTTACTCGGGCAGGACAGGGAACACTGAAGCTTTCTTT.

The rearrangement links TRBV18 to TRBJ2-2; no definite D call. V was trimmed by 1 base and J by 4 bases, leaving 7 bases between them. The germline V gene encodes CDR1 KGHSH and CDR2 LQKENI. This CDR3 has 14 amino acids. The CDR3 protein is CASSPRAATGELFF. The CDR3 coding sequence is TGTGCCAGCTCACCACGCGCCGCCACCGGGGAGCTGTTTTTT.